Listed below are T cell receptor beta chains from one sample, sequenced in a study of blood T cell repertoires in COVID-19. Only in-frame clones appear in the TCRdb table, and some are missing; sequencing was by immunoSEQ multiplex PCR. The sample shows some 120,000 clones, about 83% of them seen only once. Material: peripheral blood. The receptors were sampled from a man older than 75 with active or convalescent COVID-19. The CDR3 runs from the conserved cysteine through the conserved F or W. A D gene is named only where the DNA matches it firmly. Size is omitted from some rows. Given values are once, few, many or a class for expanded clones.

j_call d_call v_call clone_size cdr3_aa cdr3_nt
TRBJ2-3 - TRBV5-4 - CASSGTWTDTQYF TGTGCCAGCAGCGGTACATGGACAGATACGCAGTATTTT
TRBJ1-1 TRBD1 TRBV12-5 few CASGTQGKTEAFF TGTGCTAGTGGCACACAGGGGAAGACTGAAGCTTTCTTT
TRBJ2-2 TRBD2 TRBV7-2 - CASSLQRGHGELFF TGTGCCAGCAGCCTCCAGCGGGGCCACGGGGAGCTGTTTTTT
TRBJ2-7 TRBD1 TRBV5-4 - CASSLKTGKTYEQYF TGTGCCAGCAGCCTAAAGACAGGGAAAACCTACGAGCAGTACTTC
TRBJ2-7 TRBD1 TRBV29-1 - CSVAWDRGAYEQYF TGCAGCGTTGCTTGGGACAGGGGCGCATACGAGCAGTACTTC
TRBJ2-1 - TRBV11-3 - CASSLDPLAPEQFF TGTGCCAGCAGCTTAGATCCCCTAGCACCCGAGCAGTTCTTC
TRBJ2-3 TRBD2 TRBV4-3 - CASSREVAGGTYTDTQYF TGCGCCAGCAGCCGAGAGGTTGCGGGGGGGACTTACACAGATACGCAGTATTTT
TRBJ2-7 TRBD2 TRBV18 few CASSDGGMGYEQYF TGTGCCAGCTCAGACGGGGGGATGGGCTACGAGCAGTACTTC
TRBJ2-2 TRBD2 TRBV9 - CASSEASGANTGELFF TGTGCCAGCAGCGAGGCTAGCGGGGCGAACACCGGGGAGCTGTTTTTT
TRBJ2-3 - TRBV10-3 - CAISDSHRDSTDTQYF TGTGCCATCAGTGACTCCCACAGGGACAGCACAGATACGCAGTATTTT
TRBJ2-3 - TRBV11-3 - CASSLNSYTDTQYF TGTGCCAGCAGCTTAAACAGCTACACAGATACGCAGTATTTT
TRBJ1-5 TRBD1 TRBV19 once CASSGTANQPQHF TGTGCCAGTAGCGGGACAGCTAATCAGCCCCAGCATTTT
TRBJ2-7 - TRBV7-9 - CASSLVGPWGRGDEQYF TGTGCCAGCAGCTTAGTGGGCCCGTGGGGGCGCGGCGACGAGCAGTACTTC
TRBJ1-1 TRBD1 TRBV2 few CASSQGAGTEAFF TGTGCCAGCAGCCAGGGGGCCGGAACTGAAGCTTTCTTT
TRBJ2-3 TRBD2 TRBV7-2 - CASSSGLAGGTDTQYF TGTGCCAGCAGCTCCGGACTAGCGGGGGGCACAGATACGCAGTATTTT
TRBJ2-3 - TRBV3-1/TRBV3-2 few CASRRGDTQYF TGTGCCAGCAGACGAGGGGATACGCAGTATTTT
TRBJ2-7 TRBD1 TRBV9 - CASSGGTGGYEQYF TGTGCCAGCAGCGGAGGGACAGGGGGCTACGAGCAGTACTTC
TRBJ2-7 TRBD2 TRBV5-1 - CASSSSGGNPTYEQYF TGCGCCAGCAGCTCATCCGGGGGGAACCCTACCTACGAGCAGTACTTC
TRBJ1-3 - TRBV11-1 - CASSFDISGNTIYF TGTGCCAGCAGCTTCGACATCTCTGGAAACACCATATATTTT
TRBJ2-7 - TRBV27 once CASSSNSLYEQYF TGTGCCAGCAGTTCAAACAGCCTCTACGAGCAGTACTTC
TRBJ1-2 - TRBV3-1/TRBV3-2 - CASSQGSGRTRSGYTF TGTGCCAGCAGCCAAGGATCGGGTAGGACTAGGAGTGGCTACACCTTC